A single sample is the source of the 3 T cell receptor beta chains below, sequenced in a study of T cells in Graves' hyperthyroidism and ophthalmopathy. What was amplified from RNA transcripts were TCR beta CDR3 regions. First-round RT-PCR with HTBI primers amplified the TCR CDR3 region. TCRdb processed the multiplex PCR reads anew with MiXCR; each CDR3 protein has one entry. This sample has 550,000 to 700,000 distinct CDR3 sequences, with about 45% found just once. Material for sequencing was peripheral blood or thyroid tissue (not recorded which). Receptors were obtained from an adult woman with Graves' disease, either hyperthyroidism or ophthalmopathy (not recorded which).

This clonotype was counted at least ten times. The rearrangement links TRBV7-2 to TRBJ2-7, with TRBD1 matching over 9 bases. The CDR3 loop spans 14 amino acids. The germline gives CDR1 SGHTA, CDR2 FQGNSA. V gave up 2 bases and J gave up 6 bases; unmatched junction bases: 5. The CDR3 bases are TGTGCCAGCAGCTTACGACAGGGGGGGGCCGAGCAGTACTTC. Translating gives CASSLRQGGAEQYF.

The genes are TRBV20-1 and TRBJ1-6, with 10 bases fitting TRBD1. The CDR3 spans 13 residues. J gave up 13 bases and V 0 bases, and 3 bases lay outside the gene matches. Germline CDR1 is DFQATT and CDR2 is SNEGSKA (reference sequence). CDR3 region: CSARDDRGQPLHF. The CDR3 nucleotides are TGCAGTGCTAGAGATGACAGGGGGCAGCCCCTCCACTTT.

The genes are TRBV29-1 and TRBJ1-2; D might be TRBD1 (6 bases). Between the trimmed V and J ends, which lost 4 bases and 3 bases, there was a span of 9 bases. Germline V gives CDR1 SQVTM, CDR2 ANQGSEA. CDR3 length: 12 residues. The CDR3 DNA reads TGCAGCGTTGCGTCAGGGGACTATGGCTACACCTTC. The encoded protein is CSVASGDYGYTF. Full variable domain (outside the CDR3, taken from reference TRBV29-1 and TRBJ1-2): SAVISQKPSRDICQRGTSLTIQCQVDSQVTMMFWYRQQPGQSLTLIATANQGSEATYESGFVIDKFPISRPNLTFSTLTVSNMSPEDSSIYLCSVASGDYGYTFGSGTRLTVV.